One sample yielded the 15 T cell receptor beta chains listed below, sequenced in a study of human T cells and chemical hapten exposure. MiXCR, applied by TCRdb to the RACE reads, yields one record per CDR3 protein. The sample carries under 110,000 distinct CDR3 sequences, around 10% recorded once. As for time point: pre-sensitization, week 0. This sample's treatment: therapeutic diphenylcyclopropenone sensitization with weekly scalp DPC. The sequencing used whole blood, collected in connection with sensitization to the hapten diphenylcyclopropenone (DPC). The receptors here all came from a woman aged 50 to 65 with alopecia areata. Some clones in this sample may be carry-over from other donors' samples.

This clonotype was recorded many times. The chain employs TRBV28 and TRBJ1-5, with 7 bases that match TRBD1. V shed 6 bases and J 2 bases; nucleotides not matched to a gene: 4. Germline V gives CDR1 MDHEN, CDR2 SYDVKM. The CDR3 spans 14 residues. Written as DNA, the CDR3 is TGTGCCAGCAGCCTAGGACAGGGCAATCAGCCCCAGCATTTT. It codes for CASSLGQGNQPQHF.

This clonotype was observed many times. The chain recombines TRBV28 with TRBJ2-2; D call uncertain. Germline CDR1 is MDHEN and CDR2 is SYDVKM. CDR3 length: 12 residues. V dropped 5 bases and J dropped 3 bases, with 4 bases sitting between them. The CDR3 loop is CASSRYTGELFF. The CDR3 DNA sequence: TGTGCCAGCAGTCGGTACACCGGGGAGCTGTTTTTT. Looking up the rest from reference TRBV28 and TRBJ2-2 gives the full variable domain: DVKVTQSSRYLVKRTGEKVFLECVQDMDHENMFWYRQDPGLGLRLIYFSYDVKMKEKGDIPEGYSVSREKKERFSLILESASTNQTSMYLCASSRYTGELFFGEGSRLTVL.

This clonotype was observed a handful of times. The gene calls are TRBV21-1 and TRBJ1-4; the D call in the table, TRBD1, was not verified against the DNA. TRBV21-1 is flagged as a pseudogene. The CDR3 consists of 13 residues. CDR3 DNA sequence: TGTGCCACCCACAGGGACCAGGGAGAAAAACTGTTTTTT. Protein: CATHRDQGEKLFF.

Note on this clonotype: The junction does not match germline at one end; this may be a read error. The V gene is TRBV19, the J gene TRBJ2-1, with unresolved D. The germline V gene encodes CDR1 LNHDA and CDR2 SQIVND (reference sequence). The CDR3 has 11 amino acids. CDR3 coding DNA: TGTGCCAGTAGTATTGACAATGAGCTGTTCTTC. Its protein product is CASSIDNELFF.

This chain connects TRBV6-5 to TRBJ2-7; TRBD1 or TRBD2 may be the D gene (5 bases each). The CDR3 loop spans 13 amino acids. V gave up 6 bases and J gave up 6 bases, with 15 bases separating them. Germline assignment: CDR1 MNHEY and CDR2 SVGAGI. The CDR3, as DNA: TGTGCCAGCAGGCGGCAGGGAGCAGGCGAGCAGTACTTC. It specifies CASRRQGAGEQYF.

This clonotype appeared a few times. The rearrangement uses TRBV6-2 or TRBV6-3 and TRBJ2-7, with D tentatively TRBD1 or TRBD2 (5 bases each). The CDR3 is made up of 13 amino acids. CDR1 is MNHEY, CDR2 SVGEGT, per germline. Trimming cost V 8 bases and J 6 bases, with 17 bases left between them. The CDR3 region is CASQRDGSTEQYF. The DNA of the CDR3 is TGTGCCAGCCAGAGGGACGGAAGCACCGAGCAGTACTTC.

The V call is TRBV3-1, the J call TRBJ1-1; D is undetermined. Trimming stripped 9 bases from V and 8 bases from J, with 16 bases between. CDR1 and CDR2 from the germline V gene are LGHDT and YNNKEL (reference sequence). The CDR3 spans 12 residues. The CDR3 loop is CASGLSRAEAFF. DNA of the CDR3: TGTGCCAGTGGCCTAAGTCGGGCAGAAGCTTTCTTT.

This clonotype was seen at least ten times. The chain joins TRBV27 to TRBJ1-2; 10 bases are shared with TRBD1. CDR1 and CDR2 from the germline V gene are MNHEY and SMNVEV (reference sequence). The CDR3 totals 14 residues. The junction had 8 bases not matched to a gene; V was cut back by 5 bases and J by 8 bases. The chain's CDR3 is CASSPRQGAQGYTF. CDR3 DNA: TGTGCCAGCAGTCCGAGACAGGGGGCGCAAGGCTACACCTTC.

The table lists this clonotype with many counts. The rearrangement uses TRBV7-8 and TRBJ1-4; 7 nucleotides agree with TRBD1. The CDR3 is made up of 14 amino acids. The V gene's germline CDR1 is SGHVS and CDR2 FQNEAQ. Trimming cost V 5 bases and J 11 bases; bases outside gene matches: 11. For the CDR3, the DNA is TGTGCCAGCAGCGCCGGGACAGACGTTGTTAAACTGTTTTTT. Translated, it gives CASSAGTDVVKLFF. The full variable domain, its missing parts supplied by reference TRBV7-8 and TRBJ1-4, is GAGVSQSPRYKVAKRGQDVALRCDPISGHVSLFWYQQALGQGPEFLTYFQNEAQLDKSGLPSDRFFAERPEGSVSTLKIQRTQQEDSAVYLCASSAGTDVVKLFFGSGTQLSVL.

This clonotype was observed a few times. V usage is TRBV5-1 and J usage is TRBJ2-6; D possibly corresponds to TRBD1 (6 bases). The V gene's germline CDR1 is SGHRS and CDR2 YFSETQ. Deletions cut 2 bases from V and 0 bases from J, with 12 bases between. The CDR3 runs 17 residues. The CDR3 DNA follows: TGCGCCAGCAGCTTCCCAGGGGTCCTCTCTGGGGCCAACGTCCTGACTTTC. It specifies CASSFPGVLSGANVLTF.

The chain links TRBV28 to TRBJ1-4, with 8 bases lining up with TRBD1. Germline lookup yields CDR1 MDHEN and CDR2 SYDVKM. V lost 6 bases to trimming and J lost 10 bases; unmatched junction nucleotides: 10. The length of the CDR3 is 14 residues. CDR3 amino acids: CASSPGQGRGKLFF. Here the CDR3 DNA reads TGTGCCAGCAGCCCAGGACAGGGAAGAGGAAAACTGTTTTTT.

The chain recombines TRBV28 with TRBJ2-5; D may be TRBD2 (6 bases). The V gene's germline CDR1 is MDHEN and CDR2 SYDVKM. Trimming shortened V by 10 bases and J by 9 bases, and 30 bases separated the two germline ends. This CDR3 contains 16 residues. In DNA, the CDR3 is TGTGCCACCTTCTCGGCGGAGGCCTGGTCCCGCGGGGCCCAGTACTTC. Residues: CATFSAEAWSRGAQYF.

The chain links TRBV11-2 to TRBJ1-1, with D possibly being TRBD1 (5 bases). The CDR3 is made up of 15 amino acids. Germline V gene data show CDR1 as SGHAT and CDR2 as FQNNGV. With 0 bases removed from V and 7 bases from J, the gap between germline ends came to 15 bases. The DNA for the CDR3 is TGTGCCAGCAGCTTAGATCGACCCACAGGAGGTGAAGCTTTCTTT. Its translation: CASSLDRPTGGEAFF.

The chain uses TRBV6-2 or TRBV6-3 and TRBJ1-2; 11 bases are a match to TRBD1. CDR1 MNHEY and CDR2 SVGEGT come from the germline V gene. V trimming: 0 bases; J trimming: 4 bases; junction bases outside the gene matches: 13. CDR3 size: 19 residues. CDR3 nucleotides: TGTGCCAGCAGTTACTCGCCTGGGACAGGGGGGCGTCATGGCTATGGCTACACCTTC. This codes for CASSYSPGTGGRHGYGYTF.

This clonotype was counted between two and nine times. The chain uses TRBV6-5 and TRBJ2-1, with D perhaps being TRBD1 or TRBD2 (6 bases each). V was trimmed by 0 bases and J by 8 bases, leaving 17 bases between them. CDR1 is MNHEY and CDR2 is SVGAGI in the germline V gene. The CDR3 loop spans 16 amino acids. CDR3 bases: TGTGCCAGCAGTTACTCGTTCGGGGGCGCGGTCCATGAGCAGTTCTTC. Protein sequence: CASSYSFGGAVHEQFF.